This T cell receptor (beta chain) was retrieved from a study of blood T cell repertoires in COVID-19 (dated by TCRdb to 2020 to 2021). About the full investigation: Samples from collaborators originated in the United States, Italy and Spain and spanned both the acute and convalescent phases of COVID-19. The samples were drawn from the first 160 participants of the ongoing ImmuneRACE study and from roughly 1,300 subjects provided by 6 global collaborators. The prospective study material was composed of cDNA or gDNA derived from T cells, B-cell-depleted T cells, or PBMCs. The dataset comprised deeply sampled blood TCRbeta repertoires from subjects exposed to, actively infected with, or recovered from COVID-19. The sample metadata nearly always contained a de-identified subject ID, COVID-19 status, age in years and sex. The repertoires were made available in a free public database intended to serve as a resource for research on the immune response to SARS-CoV-2. HLA class I and class II types, where available, came from metadata supplied by the sample provider rather than from assay-based typing. What the work shows at the level of the full study, not this receptor alone: The amount of clinical and demographic metadata varied by source and participant and was provided uncurated.

V lost 3 bases and J lost 0 bases; the stretch between them is 18 bases long. CDR1 SGDLS and CDR2 YYNGEE were looked up in the germline V gene. The CDR3 runs 17 amino acids, cysteine and phenylalanine included. The entry retains the CDR3 DNA only, 51 bases that are in frame from base 1. The collaborating institutions used their own protocols to collect whole blood in K2EDTA tubes. Collaborator samples were shipped for TCRbeta analysis as frozen whole blood, isolated PBMCs, or DNA extracted from either sample type. The immunoSEQ Assay, a bias-controlled multiplex PCR, was used to amplify TCRbeta CDR3 regions from genomic DNA. As for the authors' bioinformatics: The number of nucleated cells in each sample was estimated by amplification of reference gene primers within the assay. Sequence reads were collapsed and filtered to measure the absolute abundance of every unique TCRbeta CDR3 rearrangement. For each sample, productive Simpson clonality was calculated as the square root of Simpson's diversity index across productive rearrangements. Imported from immuneACCESS, the table was reduced by TCRdb to in-frame sequences with V and J called. These copies leave out some clones; in studies compared against another copy, an unresolved V gene accounts for under half, and the cause of the remainder is not known. The V and J calls and clone size were taken over from that table, and D and trimming were inferred from the DNA. The sample table records some 400,000 clones; about 80% of these occur just once. Around 1% of the sample lies in the top ten.

As regards this clone: The antigen it binds to is not known. The input lacks base qualities; no much larger clone sits a single base away.

Sequencing was done on a sample of peripheral blood. The origin of this receptor is a human donor with acute or convalescent COVID-19. The donor label of this sample is uncertain. Rearrangement joined TRBV9 to TRBJ1-1; a tentative D call is TRBD1 (5 bases match). At the DNA level, the sequence is TGTGCCAGCAGCGATCCTCAAAGGGGTATCATGAACACTGAAGCTTTCTTT. Translated, this is CASSDPQRGIMNTEAFF.